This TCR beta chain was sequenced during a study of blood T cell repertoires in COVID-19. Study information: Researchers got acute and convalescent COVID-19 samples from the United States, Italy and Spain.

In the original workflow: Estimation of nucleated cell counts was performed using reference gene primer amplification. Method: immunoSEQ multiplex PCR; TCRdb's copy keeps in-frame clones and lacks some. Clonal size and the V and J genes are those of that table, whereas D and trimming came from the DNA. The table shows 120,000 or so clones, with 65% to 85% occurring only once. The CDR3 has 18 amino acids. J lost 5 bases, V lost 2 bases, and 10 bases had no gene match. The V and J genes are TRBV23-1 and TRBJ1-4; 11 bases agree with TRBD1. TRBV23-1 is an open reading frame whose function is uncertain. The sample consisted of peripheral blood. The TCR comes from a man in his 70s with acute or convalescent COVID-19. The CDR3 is CASSQKRTGGGGNEKLFF. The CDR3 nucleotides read TGCGCCAGCAGTCAAAAAAGGACAGGGGGCGGCGGGAATGAAAAACTGTTTTTT.